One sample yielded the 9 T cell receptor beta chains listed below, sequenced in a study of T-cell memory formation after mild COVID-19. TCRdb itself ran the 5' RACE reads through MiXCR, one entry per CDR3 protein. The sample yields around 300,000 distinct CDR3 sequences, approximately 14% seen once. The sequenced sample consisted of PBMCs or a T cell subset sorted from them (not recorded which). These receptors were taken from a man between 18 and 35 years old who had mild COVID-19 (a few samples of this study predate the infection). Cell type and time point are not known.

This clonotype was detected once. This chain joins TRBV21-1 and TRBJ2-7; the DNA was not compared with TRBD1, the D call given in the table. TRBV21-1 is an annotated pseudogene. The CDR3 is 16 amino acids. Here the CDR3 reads CASSRGRGTGSPEQYV. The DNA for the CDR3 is TGTGCCAGCAGCAGGGGAAGAGGGACAGGGAGTCCCGAGCAGTACGTC.

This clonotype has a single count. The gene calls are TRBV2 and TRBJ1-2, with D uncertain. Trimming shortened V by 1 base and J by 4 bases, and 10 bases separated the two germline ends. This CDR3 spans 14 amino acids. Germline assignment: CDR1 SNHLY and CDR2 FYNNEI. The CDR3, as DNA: TGTGCCAGCAGTGAAGAACGCTGGAGCTATGGCTACACCTTC. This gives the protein CASSEERWSYGYTF.

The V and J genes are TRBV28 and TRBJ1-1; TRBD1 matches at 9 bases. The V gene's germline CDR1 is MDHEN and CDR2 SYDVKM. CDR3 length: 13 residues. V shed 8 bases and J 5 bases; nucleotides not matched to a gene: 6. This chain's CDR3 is CASVLQGATEAFF. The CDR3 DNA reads TGTGCCAGCGTCCTACAGGGGGCAACTGAAGCTTTCTTT.

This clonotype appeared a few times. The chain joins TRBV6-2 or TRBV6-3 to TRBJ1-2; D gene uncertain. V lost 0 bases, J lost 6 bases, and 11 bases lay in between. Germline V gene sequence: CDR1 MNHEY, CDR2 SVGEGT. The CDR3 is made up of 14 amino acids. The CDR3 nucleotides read TGTGCCAGCAGTTACTCGGGGAGGACTAATGGCTACACCTTC. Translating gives CASSYSGRTNGYTF.

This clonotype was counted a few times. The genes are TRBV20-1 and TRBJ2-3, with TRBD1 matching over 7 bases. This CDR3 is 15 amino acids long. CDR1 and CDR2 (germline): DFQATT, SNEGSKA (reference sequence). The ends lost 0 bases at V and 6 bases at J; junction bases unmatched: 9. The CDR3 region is CSAREEETGRDTQYF. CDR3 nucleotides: TGCAGTGCTAGAGAGGAGGAGACAGGGCGGGATACGCAGTATTTT.

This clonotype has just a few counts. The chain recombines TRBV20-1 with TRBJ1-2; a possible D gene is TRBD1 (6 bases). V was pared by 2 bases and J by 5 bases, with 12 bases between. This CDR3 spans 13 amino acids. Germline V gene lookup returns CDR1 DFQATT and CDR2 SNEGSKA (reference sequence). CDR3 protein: CSARYRVLYGYTF. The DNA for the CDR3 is TGCAGTGCTAGATACAGGGTGTTATATGGCTACACCTTC.

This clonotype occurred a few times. The CDR3 sequence: CSAKERSNYGYTF. The CDR3 DNA reads as TGCAGTGCTAAGGAGCGCAGTAACTATGGCTACACCTTC. The chain couples TRBV20-1 to TRBJ1-2; D remains ambiguous. CDR1 and CDR2 (germline): DFQATT, SNEGSKA (reference sequence). With 4 bases removed from V and 1 base from J, the gap between germline ends came to 10 bases. The CDR3 has 13 residues.

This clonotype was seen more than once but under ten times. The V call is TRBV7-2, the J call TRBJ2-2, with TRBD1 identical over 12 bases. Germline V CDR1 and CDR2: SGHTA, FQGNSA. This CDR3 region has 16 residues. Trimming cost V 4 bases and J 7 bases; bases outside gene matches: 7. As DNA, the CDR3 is TGTGCCAGCAGCTGGGGACAGGGGGCGGGCGTCGGGGAGCTGTTTTTT. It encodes CASSWGQGAGVGELFF.

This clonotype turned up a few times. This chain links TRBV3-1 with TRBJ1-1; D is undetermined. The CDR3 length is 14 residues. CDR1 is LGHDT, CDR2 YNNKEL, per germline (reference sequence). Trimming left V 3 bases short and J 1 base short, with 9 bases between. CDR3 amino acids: CASSQGVGNTEAFF. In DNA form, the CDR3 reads TGTGCCAGCAGCCAGGGAGTTGGGAACACTGAAGCTTTCTTT. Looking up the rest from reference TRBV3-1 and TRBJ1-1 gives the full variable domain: DTAVSQTPKYLVTQMGNDKSIKCEQNLGHDTMYWYKQDSKKFLKIMFSYNNKELIINETVPNRFSPKSPDKAHLNLHINSLELGDSAVYFCASSQGVGNTEAFFGQGTRLTVV.